This passage covers 14 T cell receptor beta chains from one sample sequenced in a study of PD-1 blockade in classical Hodgkin lymphoma (dated by TCRdb to 2018 to 2020). The library was generated by the immunoSEQ multiplex PCR assay. TCRdb holds this immuneACCESS table with in-frame rearrangements only. Some clones are missing; in checked studies, unresolved V genes explain under half, and the rest has no known cause. The sample table holds 96,000 or so clones, of which approximately 94% were seen once. The ten largest account for 2% of the sample. The time point label corresponds to: cycle 4 day 1 (C4D1), after 6 weeks of nivolumab. All trial patients had relapsed after autologous stem cell transplantation, with cohorts A, B and C differing in prior brentuximab vedotin exposure. This specimen was peripheral blood mononuclear cells (PBMCs), taken before the fourth cycle of nivolumab. The source is a human donor with classical Hodgkin lymphoma.

This chain uses TRBV6-5 with TRBJ2-5; TRBD2 matches 12 bases. CDR1 and CDR2 (germline): MNHEY, SVGAGI. The CDR3 runs to 15 residues. The J segment lost 6 bases and the V segment lost 2 bases, leaving 4 bases of the junction unmatched. This chain's CDR3 is CASSYATSGRKTQYF. The CDR3 bases are TGTGCCAGCAGTTACGCGACTAGCGGGAGAAAGACCCAGTACTTC.

The chain recombines TRBV5-1 with TRBJ2-5; TRBD2 aligns across 11 bases. The CDR3 has 17 residues. CDR1 SGHRS and CDR2 YFSETQ come from the germline V gene. The J segment lost 0 bases and the V segment lost 4 bases, leaving 8 bases of the junction unmatched. Here the CDR3 DNA reads TGCGCCAGCAGCCCCATGCGACTAGCGGGGTACCAAGAGACCCAGTACTTC. Encoded protein: CASSPMRLAGYQETQYF. The entire variable domain, with the rest obtained from reference TRBV5-1 and TRBJ2-5, is as follows: KAGVTQTPRYLIKTRGQQVTLSCSPISGHRSVSWYQQTPGQGLQFLFEYFSETQRNKGNFPGRFSGRQFSNSRSEMNVSTLELGDSALYLCASSPMRLAGYQETQYFGPGTRLLVL.

J is TRBJ1-2 and V is TRBV1; the DNA was not compared with TRBD1, the D call given in the table. TRBV1 is listed as a pseudogene. The CDR3 is 17 residues long. In DNA form, the CDR3 reads TGCACCAGCTTGGGGGTGGGCACAGGGCCCCGGCTATGTGGCTACACCTTC. It specifies CTSLGVGTGPRLCGYTF.

This rearrangement joins TRBV6-5 to TRBJ2-2; the match to TRBD2 covers 10 bases. Germline trimming cut 4 bases from V and 4 bases from J; bases unmatched to any gene: 3. Germline V gene sequence: CDR1 MNHEY, CDR2 SVGAGI. The CDR3 consists of 15 residues. The CDR3 DNA reads as TGTGCCAGCAGTTTTAGGACTAGCGGCACCGGGGAGCTGTTTTTT. This sequence encodes CASSFRTSGTGELFF.

The chain links TRBV6-5 to TRBJ1-4, with TRBD1 identical over 10 bases. Germline CDR1 and CDR2: MNHEY and SVGAGI. The CDR3 sequence is 15 residues long. V shed 1 base and J 10 bases; nucleotides not matched to a gene: 6. The CDR3 reads CASSYWDRGMRKLFF. The CDR3 nucleotides are TGTGCCAGCAGTTACTGGGACAGGGGAATGAGAAAACTGTTTTTT.

This sequence joins TRBV5-1 and TRBJ2-3, with 7 bases identical to TRBD1. The CDR3 is made up of 16 amino acids. The germline V gene has CDR1 SGHRS and CDR2 YFSETQ. With V trimmed by 0 bases and J by 2 bases, 6 bases remained unmatched. The CDR3 DNA is TGCGCCAGCAGCTTGGCTCCGGGACAGAACACAGATACGCAGTATTTT. This translates into CASSLAPGQNTDTQYF.

This chain joins TRBV5-6 and TRBJ2-4; D possibly matches TRBD1 or TRBD2 (5 bases each). The germline gives CDR1 SGHDT, CDR2 YYEEEE. V lost 0 bases and J 1 base, leaving 14 bases between the germline ends. This CDR3 region has 17 residues. In DNA, the CDR3 is TGTGCCAGCAGCTTGGATAGGGGAGTACTGGCCAAAAACATTCAGTACTTC. Residues: CASSLDRGVLAKNIQYF.

The V and J genes are TRBV29-1 and TRBJ2-2; maybe TRBD2 (5 bases). The CDR3 has 14 amino acids. Germline CDR1 and CDR2: SQVTM and ANQGSEA. Between the trimmed V and J ends, which lost 7 bases and 2 bases, there was a span of 14 bases. The DNA for the CDR3 is TGCAGCGCCCGAGGGAGTGGCAACACCGGGGAGCTGTTTTTT. It is translated as CSARGSGNTGELFF.

In its sample, this clone was seen once. V is TRBV6-4 and J is TRBJ1-5; TRBD1 agrees at 8 bases. CDR1 MRHNA and CDR2 SNTAGT come from the germline V gene. CDR3 size: 13 residues. J lost 4 bases, V lost 4 bases, and 0 bases had no gene match. The CDR3 nucleotides are TGTGCCAGCAGTGGGGACAGGAATCAGCCCCAGCATTTT. It translates to CASSGDRNQPQHF.

The chain employs TRBV5-1 and TRBJ1-1; 8 bases map to TRBD1. V lost 8 bases, J lost 2 bases, and 11 bases stayed unmatched. The germline CDR1 and CDR2 sequences are SGHRS and YFSETQ. CDR3 length: 15 residues. CDR3 sequence: CASTDRVLTNTEAFF. CDR3 nucleotide sequence: TGCGCCAGTACGGACAGGGTCCTCACAAACACTGAAGCTTTCTTT.

V and J are TRBV4-1 and TRBJ1-2; no firm D call. The CDR3 totals 12 residues. The ends were cut back, 1 base at V and 4 bases at J, with 4 bases in the middle. CDR1 and CDR2 (germline): MGHRA, YSYEKL. The CDR3 region is CASSQAFYGYTF. CDR3 DNA sequence: TGCGCCAGCAGCCAAGCCTTCTATGGCTACACCTTC.

This sequence joins TRBV7-9 and TRBJ1-1, with TRBD1 as a possible D gene (6 bases). This CDR3 has 15 amino acids. V was clipped by 5 bases and J by 3 bases, with 16 bases between them. The germline gives CDR1 SEHNR, CDR2 FQNEAQ (reference sequence). The CDR3 sequence: CASSDVQGWDTEAFF. The CDR3 coding sequence is TGTGCCAGCAGCGACGTCCAGGGGTGGGACACTGAAGCTTTCTTT.

The chain joins TRBV15 to TRBJ2-1; 10 nucleotides match TRBD2. CDR3 size: 17 residues. The germline gives CDR1 LNHNV, CDR2 YYDKDF (reference sequence). Germline trimming cut 5 bases from V and 3 bases from J; bases unmatched to any gene: 10. The CDR3 coding sequence is TGTGCCACCAGCTCCCGACTTACTAGCGGGAACTACAATGAGCAGTTCTTC. Its translation: CATSSRLTSGNYNEQFF.

The rearrangement links TRBV13 to TRBJ2-1; the D is unclear. The germline V and J ends were trimmed by 5 bases and 1 base, with 9 bases remaining between them. Per germline, CDR1 PRHDT and CDR2 FYEKMQ (reference sequence). The CDR3 sequence is 14 residues long. CDR3 DNA sequence: TGTGCCAGCAGCCCGGATGGGTCCTACAATGAGCAGTTCTTC. This sequence encodes CASSPDGSYNEQFF.